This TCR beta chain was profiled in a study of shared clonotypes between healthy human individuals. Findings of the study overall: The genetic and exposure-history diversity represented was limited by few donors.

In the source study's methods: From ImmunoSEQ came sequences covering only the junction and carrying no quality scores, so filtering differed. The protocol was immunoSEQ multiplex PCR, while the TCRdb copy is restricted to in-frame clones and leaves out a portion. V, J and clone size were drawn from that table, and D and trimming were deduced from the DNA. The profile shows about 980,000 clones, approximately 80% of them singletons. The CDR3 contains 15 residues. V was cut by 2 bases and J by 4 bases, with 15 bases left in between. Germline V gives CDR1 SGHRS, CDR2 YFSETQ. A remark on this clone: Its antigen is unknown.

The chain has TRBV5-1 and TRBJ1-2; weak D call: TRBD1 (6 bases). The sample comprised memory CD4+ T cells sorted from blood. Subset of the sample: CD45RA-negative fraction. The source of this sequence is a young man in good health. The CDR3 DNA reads TGCGCCAGCAGCTTTGACGCAGGGGACCTCTATGGCTACACCTTC. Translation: CASSFDAGDLYGYTF. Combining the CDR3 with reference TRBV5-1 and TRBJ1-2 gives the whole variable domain KAGVTQTPRYLIKTRGQQVTLSCSPISGHRSVSWYQQTPGQGLQFLFEYFSETQRNKGNFPGRFSGRQFSNSRSEMNVSTLELGDSALYLCASSFDAGDLYGYTFGSGTRLTVV.